A selection of T cell receptor beta chains follows, all from one sample in a study of blood T cell repertoires in COVID-19. This table comes from immunoSEQ multiplex PCR, and its TCRdb copy is limited to in-frame clones, with some not included. The profile shows over 200,000 clones, around 90% of them singletons. Material for sequencing was peripheral blood. The receptors here all came from a woman under 30 who had recovered from COVID-19. CDR3s include the opening cysteine and the closing phenylalanine or tryptophan. D genes are given only for firm matches. Clone size is given for some rows only: seen once, a few or many times, or a class if the clone is expanded.

v_gene: TRBV6-2/TRBV6-3; j_gene: TRBJ2-5; abundance: -; d_gene: TRBD2; CDR3nt: TGTGCCAGCAGCCCTACCGGACTAGCGGGAGGGCAGACCCAGTACTTC; CDR3aa: CASSPTGLAGGQTQYF
v_gene: TRBV12-5; j_gene: TRBJ2-1; abundance: -; d_gene: -; CDR3nt: TGTGCTAGTGGTTTTGCAGTGACAGATTCCTACAATGAGCAGTTCTTC; CDR3aa: CASGFAVTDSYNEQFF
v_gene: TRBV25-1; j_gene: TRBJ1-1; abundance: -; d_gene: TRBD1; CDR3nt: TGTGCCAGCAGTGGGACAGGGGGCAACACTGAAGCTTTCTTT; CDR3aa: CASSGTGGNTEAFF
v_gene: TRBV7-2; j_gene: TRBJ2-1; abundance: -; d_gene: TRBD2; CDR3nt: TGTGCCAGCAGCTTAGAGGTCCTAGCGGTTTACAATGAGCAGTTCTTC; CDR3aa: CASSLEVLAVYNEQFF
v_gene: TRBV5-5; j_gene: TRBJ1-4; abundance: -; d_gene: TRBD1; CDR3nt: TGTGCCAGCAGCTTGGCACAGGGGGCGACTAATGAAAAACTGTTTTTT; CDR3aa: CASSLAQGATNEKLFF
v_gene: TRBV15; j_gene: TRBJ1-3; abundance: -; d_gene: -; CDR3nt: TGTGCCACCAGTCGGTGGGGGCTTGGAAACACCATATATTTT; CDR3aa: CATSRWGLGNTIYF
v_gene: TRBV6-5; j_gene: TRBJ2-2; abundance: -; d_gene: TRBD1; CDR3nt: TGTGCCAGCAGGGACAGGGCGGCCGGGGAGCTGTTTTTT; CDR3aa: CASRDRAAGELFF
v_gene: TRBV25-1; j_gene: TRBJ2-3; abundance: -; d_gene: -; CDR3nt: TGTGCCAGCAGTGAACCAAGGCGGGGAGGCCGCACAGATACGCAGTATTTT; CDR3aa: CASSEPRRGGRTDTQYF
v_gene: TRBV5-1; j_gene: TRBJ2-3; abundance: -; d_gene: TRBD1; CDR3nt: TGCGCCAGCAGCGAGGGGGCCACAGATACGCAGTATTTT; CDR3aa: CASSEGATDTQYF
v_gene: TRBV5-4; j_gene: TRBJ1-1; abundance: -; d_gene: TRBD1; CDR3nt: TGTGCCAGCAGCCGCCGGGGACAGGGGAGACCTGAAGCTTTCTTT; CDR3aa: CASSRRGQGRPEAFF
v_gene: TRBV6-1; j_gene: TRBJ1-5; abundance: -; d_gene: -; CDR3nt: TGTGCCAGCAGTGAAGTCGTGTCAGGGAATCAGCCCCAGCATTTT; CDR3aa: CASSEVVSGNQPQHF
v_gene: TRBV28; j_gene: TRBJ2-7; abundance: once; d_gene: TRBD2; CDR3nt: TGTGCCAGCAGTTTTCTCCCCCGGACTAGCGACTACGAGCAGTACTTC; CDR3aa: CASSFLPRTSDYEQYF
v_gene: TRBV28; j_gene: TRBJ2-3; abundance: -; d_gene: -; CDR3nt: TGTGCCAGCAGTTTAGGGTCGGCGGCGGAGTGGGCAGATACGCAGTATTTT; CDR3aa: CASSLGSAAEWADTQYF
v_gene: TRBV9; j_gene: TRBJ2-7; abundance: -; d_gene: -; CDR3nt: TGTGCCAGCAGCGCCACATTAAGCTCCTACGAGCAGTACTTC; CDR3aa: CASSATLSSYEQYF
v_gene: TRBV19; j_gene: TRBJ1-2; abundance: -; d_gene: TRBD1; CDR3nt: TGTGCCAGTAGGGACAGGGGGGCAATCTATGGCTACACCTTC; CDR3aa: CASRDRGAIYGYTF
v_gene: TRBV9; j_gene: TRBJ1-1; abundance: -; d_gene: TRBD1; CDR3nt: TGTGCCAGCACCTCGACAGGGGGGAACACTGAAGCTTTCTTT; CDR3aa: CASTSTGGNTEAFF